One and the same sample provided the 28 T cell receptor beta chains below, sequenced in a study of response to subunit inactivated influenza vaccine. TCRdb reprocessed the RT-PCR reads via MiXCR and lists one record per CDR3 protein. Of hundreds of thousands of distinct CDR3 sequences listed, roughly 23% are singletons. Source: CD4+ T cells sorted from PBMCs, taken less than 6 days after vaccination. The receptors were sampled from a man aged 45 to 65 who received an inactivated influenza vaccine.

The chain links TRBV20-1 to TRBJ2-1; the D is unclear. V lost 5 bases, J lost 0 bases, and 11 bases lay in between. There are 14 residues in the CDR3. Per germline, CDR1 DFQATT and CDR2 SNEGSKA (reference sequence). The CDR3 coding sequence is TGCAGTGCTTACGCGGCTAGCTCCTACAATGAGCAGTTCTTC. Translation: CSAYAASSYNEQFF.

This clonotype has a count of ten or more. CDR3 coding DNA: TGTGCCAGCAGTGGGGACTATGGCTACACCTTC. Translated, it gives CASSGDYGYTF. The gene calls are TRBV25-1 and TRBJ1-2; D call uncertain. The CDR3 is 11 amino acids. The germline V gene encodes CDR1 MGHDK and CDR2 SYGVNS. Trimming cost V 4 bases and J 3 bases, with 3 bases left between them.

This clonotype was seen a few times. This chain joins TRBV6-5 and TRBJ1-1, with D unresolved. This CDR3 has 16 residues. Trimming removed 0 bases from V and 0 bases from J, with 11 bases in between. CDR1 MNHEY and CDR2 SVGAGI come from the germline V gene. Here the CDR3 reads CASSYSIGVMNTEAFF. The CDR3 DNA reads as TGTGCCAGCAGTTACTCGATCGGGGTGATGAACACTGAAGCTTTCTTT.

V is TRBV20-1 and J is TRBJ2-3; 8 bases agree with TRBD1. The CDR3 is 13 amino acids. The germline V gene encodes CDR1 DFQATT and CDR2 SNEGSKA (reference sequence). After removal of 6 bases from V and 3 bases from J, the junction contained 5 bases not matched to a gene. The CDR3 is CSARTGWTDTQYF. As DNA, the CDR3 is TGCAGTGCGAGGACAGGGTGGACAGATACGCAGTATTTT.

This clonotype was counted a few times. This chain uses TRBV6-5 with TRBJ1-1; D is possibly TRBD1 (5 bases). This CDR3 has 14 amino acids. Trimming shortened V by 2 bases and J by 9 bases, and 16 bases separated the two germline ends. CDR1 MNHEY and CDR2 SVGAGI come from the germline V gene. CDR3 amino acids: CASSYRGDGRQAFF. CDR3 nucleotide sequence: TGTGCCAGCAGTTACCGTGGGGACGGGAGGCAAGCTTTCTTT.

This clonotype was seen a handful of times. V and J are TRBV7-3 and TRBJ2-1; TRBD2 aligns across 12 bases. The J segment lost 7 bases and the V segment lost 5 bases, leaving 6 bases of the junction unmatched. Germline values: CDR1 SGHTA, CDR2 FQGTGA. This CDR3 has 15 residues. CDR3 nucleotide sequence: TGTGCCAGCAGCCCAGGACTAGCGGGAATGAATGAGCAGTTCTTC. Translation gives CASSPGLAGMNEQFF.

This clonotype was detected only a few times. This sequence joins TRBV20-1 and TRBJ2-5; D may be TRBD2 (6 bases). V lost 6 bases to trimming and J lost 5 bases, with 22 bases between them. Germline CDR1 reads DFQATT; CDR2 reads SNEGSKA (reference sequence). The CDR3 is made up of 15 amino acids. The CDR3 DNA is TGCAGTGCCGGGGGTTTCGGATCGTCGGGGGAGACCCAGTACTTC. This translates into CSAGGFGSSGETQYF.

The chain carries TRBV10-3 and TRBJ1-1, with TRBD1 matching over 8 bases. This CDR3 has 16 amino acids. The junction had 12 bases not matched to a gene; V was cut back by 5 bases and J by 4 bases. The V gene's germline CDR1 is ENHRY and CDR2 SYGVKD. CDR3 in DNA: TGTGCCATCAGTTTGGATCGGACAGGGAGTGGCACTGAAGCTTTCTTT. Translation gives CAISLDRTGSGTEAFF.

This clonotype showed up just a few times. The V and J genes are TRBV29-1 and TRBJ1-1; D is unclear. V was clipped by 5 bases and J by 7 bases, with 8 bases between them. Germline values: CDR1 SQVTM, CDR2 ANQGSEA. The CDR3 loop spans 10 amino acids. The CDR3 sequence: CSVRPNEAFF. In nucleotides, the CDR3 is TGCAGCGTTCGGCCCAATGAAGCTTTCTTT.

This clonotype was detected a few times. The chain carries TRBV27 and TRBJ2-6, with TRBD1 as a possible D gene (6 bases). This CDR3 has 15 amino acids. Trimming removed 5 bases at V and 2 bases at J, with 10 bases between. Germline values: CDR1 MNHEY, CDR2 SMNVEV (reference sequence). The CDR3 DNA follows: TGTGCCAGCAGTCTTAACAGGGCTGGGGCCAACGTCCTGACTTTC. It is translated as CASSLNRAGANVLTF. Supplemented by reference TRBV27 and TRBJ2-6, the full variable domain reads EAQVTQNPRYLITVTGKKLTVTCSQNMNHEYMSWYRQDPGLGLRQIYYSMNVEVTDKGDVPEGYKVSRKEKRNFPLILESPSPNQTSLYFCASSLNRAGANVLTFGAGSRLTVL.

The V and J genes are TRBV5-1 and TRBJ2-7; the match to TRBD1 covers 7 bases. The CDR3 is 15 residues long. The germline V gene has CDR1 SGHRS and CDR2 YFSETQ. The J segment lost 5 bases and the V segment lost 4 bases, leaving 12 bases of the junction unmatched. The CDR3 sequence: CASSHGQAFLNEQYF. Written as DNA, the CDR3 is TGCGCCAGCAGCCACGGACAGGCCTTTCTCAACGAGCAGTACTTC.

This chain joins TRBV12-3 or TRBV12-4 and TRBJ1-1; D is undetermined. V was clipped by 1 base and J by 0 bases, with 6 bases between them. The CDR3 length is 14 residues. CDR3 in DNA: TGTGCCAGCAGTTTAGTGGCCTTGAACACTGAAGCTTTCTTT. This translates into CASSLVALNTEAFF.

V gene TRBV5-1 combines with J gene TRBJ1-2; D ambiguous. CDR3 length equals 15 residues. The V and J ends lost 2 bases and 0 bases respectively, with 11 bases between them. Germline V CDR1 and CDR2: SGHRS, YFSETQ. CDR3 in amino acids: CASSFGGQPNYGYTF. The CDR3 DNA follows: TGCGCCAGCAGCTTCGGCGGGCAACCTAACTATGGCTACACCTTC. The full variable domain, completed using reference TRBV5-1 and TRBJ1-2, is KAGVTQTPRYLIKTRGQQVTLSCSPISGHRSVSWYQQTPGQGLQFLFEYFSETQRNKGNFPGRFSGRQFSNSRSEMNVSTLELGDSALYLCASSFGGQPNYGYTFGSGTRLTVV.

This chain joins TRBV20-1 and TRBJ2-1, with a tentative D call TRBD2 (6 bases). Trimming stripped 1 base from V and 1 base from J, with 14 bases between. Germline V gene lookup returns CDR1 DFQATT and CDR2 SNEGSKA (reference sequence). The CDR3 totals 16 residues. The CDR3 protein is CSARVGGSSSYNEQFF. The CDR3 DNA sequence: TGCAGTGCTAGAGTTGGAGGGAGCAGTTCCTACAATGAGCAGTTCTTC.

This clonotype was seen a handful of times. The chain carries TRBV12-3 or TRBV12-4 and TRBJ2-3, with D possibly matching TRBD2 (6 bases). V was clipped by 4 bases and J by 0 bases, with 17 bases between them. The CDR3 runs 17 residues. Here the CDR3 reads CASSWPRGADSTDTQYF. The DNA for the CDR3 is TGTGCCAGCAGTTGGCCGCGGGGAGCGGATAGCACAGATACGCAGTATTTT.

The V call is TRBV6-1, the J call TRBJ1-6; unclear D gene. V lost 6 bases and J lost 2, with 11 bases in between. The germline V gene encodes CDR1 MNHNS and CDR2 SASEGT. This CDR3 has 15 amino acids. CDR3 in amino acids: CASSPVGPYNSPLHF. In DNA form, the CDR3 reads TGTGCCAGCAGCCCCGTCGGGCCCTATAATTCACCCCTCCACTTT.

The chain carries TRBV6-1 and TRBJ1-2, with 7 bases lining up with TRBD1. The CDR3 is 13 amino acids. Germline V gene data show CDR1 as MNHNS and CDR2 as SASEGT. V dropped 4 bases and J dropped 8; count of bases not matched to a gene: 7. The CDR3 DNA is TGTGCCAGCAGTGCTAGACAGGGTGAGGGCTACACCTTC. Protein: CASSARQGEGYTF.

The chain has TRBV20-1 and TRBJ1-1; 8 nucleotides align to TRBD1. Trimming at V came to 5 bases and at J to 1 base, leaving 3 bases not matched to a gene. Germline CDR1 reads DFQATT; CDR2 reads SNEGSKA (reference sequence). This CDR3 has 13 residues. The CDR3 coding sequence is TGCAGTGCTTACGGGACAGGGAACACTGAAGCTTTCTTT. Protein sequence: CSAYGTGNTEAFF.

This clonotype was counted between two and nine times. V gene TRBV5-1 combines with J gene TRBJ2-1, with D hard to call. The CDR3 sequence is 11 residues long. V was clipped by 0 bases and J by 10 bases, with 5 bases between them. Germline CDR1 and CDR2: SGHRS and YFSETQ. CDR3 sequence: CASSLDEEQFF. CDR3 DNA: TGCGCCAGCAGCTTGGATGAGGAGCAGTTCTTC. Based on the CDR3 plus reference TRBV5-1 and TRBJ2-1, the full variable domain is KAGVTQTPRYLIKTRGQQVTLSCSPISGHRSVSWYQQTPGQGLQFLFEYFSETQRNKGNFPGRFSGRQFSNSRSEMNVSTLELGDSALYLCASSLDEEQFFGPGTRLTVL.

This clonotype appeared a few times. This chain connects TRBV10-3 to TRBJ2-2, with D unclear. V was shortened by 11 bases and J by 1 base, with 14 bases between the two germline ends. CDR1 and CDR2 (germline): ENHRY, SYGVKD. The CDR3 length is 14 residues. CDR3 DNA: TGTGCCTCCCGTGCGGCCGGGAACACCGGGGAGCTGTTTTTT. Translation: CASRAAGNTGELFF.

As DNA, the CDR3 is TGTGCCAGCAGGGGCGGGGGGACCATCCACGAGCAGTACTTC. It translates to CASRGGGTIHEQYF. The chain recombines TRBV6-1 with TRBJ2-7; 8 bases line up with TRBD2. The CDR3 is 14 residues long. CDR1 and CDR2 from the germline V gene are MNHNS and SASEGT. J gave up 5 bases and V 6 bases, and 9 bases lay outside the gene matches.

This clonotype was found a few times. This chain links TRBV20-1 with TRBJ2-1; D unresolved. Trimming removed 0 bases from V and 5 bases from J, with 8 bases in between. Germline V CDR1 and CDR2: DFQATT, SNEGSKA (reference sequence). The CDR3 loop spans 13 amino acids. The DNA of the CDR3 is TGCAGTGCTAGAGATTGGGCAGACAATGAGCAGTTCTTC. Translating it yields CSARDWADNEQFF.

This clonotype was seen more than once but under ten times. The chain uses TRBV5-1 and TRBJ2-7; maybe TRBD1 (6 bases). The CDR3 contains 14 residues. Deletions cut 2 bases from V and 4 bases from J, with 13 bases between. Germline lookup yields CDR1 SGHRS and CDR2 YFSETQ. The CDR3 coding sequence is TGCGCCAGCAGCTTTGGGGAAGGGGGATACGAGCAGTACTTC. Encoded protein: CASSFGEGGYEQYF. Full variable domain (outside the CDR3, taken from reference TRBV5-1 and TRBJ2-7): KAGVTQTPRYLIKTRGQQVTLSCSPISGHRSVSWYQQTPGQGLQFLFEYFSETQRNKGNFPGRFSGRQFSNSRSEMNVSTLELGDSALYLCASSFGEGGYEQYFGPGTRLTVT.

This clonotype was detected a few times. The J gene is TRBJ1-2, the V gene TRBV7-2; 8 bases line up with TRBD1. The V gene's germline CDR1 is SGHTA and CDR2 FQGNSA. V lost 7 bases to trimming and J lost 7 bases; unmatched junction nucleotides: 14. The CDR3 covers 15 residues. This chain's CDR3 is CASTLNKDRVGGYTF. Here the CDR3 DNA reads TGTGCCAGCACCCTCAACAAGGACAGGGTGGGTGGCTACACCTTC.

This clonotype turned up a few times. V usage is TRBV11-2 and J usage is TRBJ2-1; D may be TRBD1 (5 bases). Trimming removed 1 base from V and 10 bases from J, with 11 bases in between. The CDR3 is made up of 13 amino acids. Germline V lookup: CDR1 SGHAT, CDR2 FQNNGV. The CDR3 sequence is CASSLGWGREQFF. As DNA, the CDR3 is TGTGCCAGCAGCTTAGGGTGGGGCCGGGAGCAGTTCTTC.

The chain recombines TRBV24-1 with TRBJ2-1; 13 bases are shared with TRBD2. The ends lost 1 base at V and 12 bases at J; junction bases unmatched: 14. This CDR3 has 18 residues. The germline V gene has CDR1 KGHDR and CDR2 SFDVKD. The CDR3 here is CATSDLGTGLAGEERQFF. The CDR3 DNA is TGTGCCACCAGTGATTTAGGGACCGGACTAGCGGGAGAAGAAAGGCAGTTCTTC.

The rearrangement uses TRBV29-1 and TRBJ2-5; D ambiguous. The CDR3 is 13 residues long. V lost 4 bases and J lost 5, with 14 bases in between. Per germline, CDR1 SQVTM and CDR2 ANQGSEA. CDR3 sequence: CSVGGSLRETQYF. The CDR3 coding sequence is TGCAGCGTTGGAGGTTCCCTACGGGAGACCCAGTACTTC.

The V gene is TRBV11-1, the J gene TRBJ2-7, with TRBD2 matching over 10 bases. Germline values: CDR1 SGHAT, CDR2 FQDESV (reference sequence). V lost 0 bases, J lost 4 bases, and 6 bases stayed unmatched. The CDR3 consists of 16 residues. The CDR3 DNA is TGTGCCAGCAGCTTAGCCGGACTAGCGGACGGATACGAGCAGTACTTC. It codes for CASSLAGLADGYEQYF. Looking up the rest from reference TRBV11-1 and TRBJ2-7 gives the full variable domain: EAEVAQSPRYKITEKSQAVAFWCDPISGHATLYWYRQILGQGPELLVQFQDESVVDDSQLPKDRFSAERLKGVDSTLKIQPAELGDSAMYLCASSLAGLADGYEQYFGPGTRLTVT.